The clone carrying this T cell receptor beta chain was counted only a few times. These data are taken from a study of blood T cell repertoires in COVID-19. Some clones are missing from TCRdb's copy, which holds only in-frame ones; the method was immunoSEQ multiplex PCR. Of some 87,000 clones listed, over 60% are singletons. Germline loops: CDR1 LGHDT, CDR2 YNNKEL (reference sequence). The CDR3 is 14 residues long. V trimming: 7 bases; J trimming: 6 bases; junction bases outside the gene matches: 6. This TCR derives from a man between 50 and 59 years old who had recovered from COVID-19. The material sequenced was peripheral blood. The chain joins TRBV3-1 (or the pseudogene TRBV3-2) to TRBJ2-5; TRBD2 agrees at 12 bases. The CDR3 sequence is CASNPSGGAKTQYF. CDR3 coding DNA: TGTGCCAGCAACCCTAGCGGGGGGGCGAAGACCCAGTACTTC.